Listed below are T cell receptor beta chains from one sample, sequenced in a study of T cell changes during pregnancy in multiple sclerosis. Assay: immunoSEQ multiplex PCR; the TCRdb copy retains only in-frame clones and omits some. The table includes some 31,000 clones, more than 75% detected once. The source material was CD4+ T cells from peripheral blood mononuclear cells, sampled in the second trimester of pregnancy. Source of these receptors: a female donor in good health, enrolled as a control in a pregnancy study. Both conserved end residues are part of each CDR3. D genes are given only for firm matches.

NA	TRBV20-1	TRBJ2-7	TGCAGTGCCCTCACAGTCCCCGAGCAGTACTTC	CSALTVPEQYF
TRBD1	TRBV7-8	TRBJ2-5	TGTGCCAGCAGCTTAGTCGTAAGGCCAGGGGGTCTGGAGACCCAGTACTTC	CASSLVVRPGGLETQYF
NA	TRBV10-1	TRBJ2-5	TGCGCCAGCCCCTTCCAGAATGGTGAAGAGACCCAGTACTTC	CASPFQNGEETQYF
NA	TRBV25-1	TRBJ1-4	TGTGCCAGCAGTGACCCGGGGGTAGGAAGTGAAAAACTGTTTTTT	CASSDPGVGSEKLFF
TRBD1	TRBV28	TRBJ1-5	TGTGCCAGCAGACTTCGACAGGGAGACAATCAGCCCCAGCATTTT	CASRLRQGDNQPQHF
NA	TRBV6-6	TRBJ2-2	TGTGCCAGCCGCGTGATACAGGGCCGTGGCGGGGAGCTGTTTTTT	CASRVIQGRGGELFF
NA	TRBV5-4	TRBJ2-5	TGTGCCAGCAGCTTGGGGGGGGATGGTGAAGAGACCCAGTACTTC	CASSLGGDGEETQYF
TRBD2	TRBV30	TRBJ2-7	TGTGCCTGGAGTGTCCTACTAGCGGGACTGGGCGAGCAGTACTTC	CAWSVLLAGLGEQYF